These T cell receptor beta chains were read from a single sample in a study of T cells in localized non-small cell lung cancer. TCRdb's table, derived via immunoSEQ multiplex PCR, lists solely in-frame clones and lacks some. The repertoire includes 100,000 to 150,000 clones, roughly 90% of them detected once, and about 1.5% sits in the top ten. The starting material was peripheral blood, obtained before any cancer treatment. The receptors were gathered from a female donor of 60 years or more with stage I lung adenocarcinoma. CDR3s include the opening cysteine and the closing phenylalanine or tryptophan. The D gene is left open where the match is weak. Only some rows state a clone size, as once, few, many or a class for expanded clones.

j_gene: TRBJ1-1
v_gene: TRBV7-9
abundance: .
d_gene: TRBD1
CDR3nt: TGTGCCAGCAGCTCTCAGGGGGCTGAAGCTTTCTTT
CDR3aa: CASSSQGAEAFF

j_gene: TRBJ2-5
v_gene: TRBV27
abundance: .
d_gene: .
CDR3nt: TGTGCCAGCAGTTTATTTGGGTCTGAGACCCAGTACTTC
CDR3aa: CASSLFGSETQYF

j_gene: TRBJ2-5
v_gene: TRBV19
abundance: .
d_gene: TRBD1
CDR3nt: TGTGCCAGTAGTCCCCAACAGGGGGGAGAGACCCAGTACTTC
CDR3aa: CASSPQQGGETQYF

j_gene: TRBJ1-2
v_gene: TRBV4-2
abundance: .
d_gene: .
CDR3nt: TGTGCCAGCAGCCAAGACCCGGGGCGCTATGGCTACACCTTC
CDR3aa: CASSQDPGRYGYTF

j_gene: TRBJ2-1
v_gene: TRBV11-2
abundance: .
d_gene: TRBD2
CDR3nt: TGTGCCAGCAGGTCCCTGGGGCTAGCGGGAAGGGAGCAGTTCTTC
CDR3aa: CASRSLGLAGREQFF

j_gene: TRBJ2-2
v_gene: TRBV9
abundance: .
d_gene: .
CDR3nt: TGTGCCAGCAGCGTAGCAACTCTGAAAGGACAGACGAACACCGGGGAGCTGTTTTTT
CDR3aa: CASSVATLKGQTNTGELFF

j_gene: TRBJ2-7
v_gene: TRBV2
abundance: .
d_gene: TRBD1
CDR3nt: TGTGCCAGCAGTCAAGGCGGGACAGGGGTCTACGAGCAGTACTTC
CDR3aa: CASSQGGTGVYEQYF

j_gene: TRBJ2-7
v_gene: TRBV27
abundance: .
d_gene: TRBD2
CDR3nt: TGTGCCAGCAGGCAACTAGCGGGAGGCTACGAGCAGTACTTC
CDR3aa: CASRQLAGGYEQYF

j_gene: TRBJ1-5
v_gene: TRBV5-6
abundance: .
d_gene: .
CDR3nt: TGTGCCAGCAGCTTTTTGGGGCTGGGCAATCAGCCCCAGCATTTT
CDR3aa: CASSFLGLGNQPQHF

j_gene: TRBJ1-5
v_gene: TRBV18
abundance: .
d_gene: TRBD1
CDR3nt: TGTGCCAGCTCAAAGGGGACAGGAATGGATCAGCCCCAGCATTTT
CDR3aa: CASSKGTGMDQPQHF

j_gene: TRBJ2-1
v_gene: TRBV6-6
abundance: .
d_gene: .
CDR3nt: TGTGCCAGCAGTTACGTCGCCGGGCTGGGCCAGGAGCAGTTCTTC
CDR3aa: CASSYVAGLGQEQFF

j_gene: TRBJ1-1
v_gene: TRBV2
abundance: .
d_gene: .
CDR3nt: TGTGCCGCAGCCCCAGGGGAGGGTGCTGAAGCTTTCTTT
CDR3aa: CAAAPGEGAEAFF

j_gene: TRBJ2-1
v_gene: TRBV10-3
abundance: .
d_gene: .
CDR3nt: TGTGCCATCAGTGGGTCTCATCGGGATGAGCAGTTCTTC
CDR3aa: CAISGSHRDEQFF

j_gene: TRBJ1-1
v_gene: TRBV6-4
abundance: .
d_gene: .
CDR3nt: TGTGCCAGCAGTGACACCCTAGACACTGAAGCTTTCTTT
CDR3aa: CASSDTLDTEAFF

j_gene: TRBJ2-2
v_gene: TRBV28
abundance: .
d_gene: .
CDR3nt: TGTGCCAGCAGTTTAATCCTGGGCCTCGAAAATGGCGGGGAGCTGTTTTTT
CDR3aa: CASSLILGLENGGELFF

j_gene: TRBJ2-7
v_gene: TRBV7-6
abundance: .
d_gene: TRBD2
CDR3nt: TGTGCCAGCAGCCCACAGCGGGGTCCCTACGAGCAGTACTTC
CDR3aa: CASSPQRGPYEQYF

j_gene: TRBJ1-1
v_gene: TRBV29-1
abundance: .
d_gene: TRBD1
CDR3nt: TGCAGCGTGAATACCCGAGGCAGGGGGACCATGAACACTGAAGCTTTCTTT
CDR3aa: CSVNTRGRGTMNTEAFF

j_gene: TRBJ1-5
v_gene: TRBV6-6
abundance: .
d_gene: .
CDR3nt: TGTGCCAGCAGTTACCCCGGTTTAGGGCCCCAGCATTTT
CDR3aa: CASSYPGLGPQHF

j_gene: TRBJ1-5
v_gene: TRBV4-1
abundance: .
d_gene: TRBD1
CDR3nt: TGCGCCAGCAGCCAAGATTACGGACAGGGGTATCAGCCCCAGCATTTT
CDR3aa: CASSQDYGQGYQPQHF

j_gene: TRBJ2-6
v_gene: TRBV6-1
abundance: .
d_gene: .
CDR3nt: TGTGCCAGCAGTGTGTCTGGGGCCAACGTCCTGACTTTC
CDR3aa: CASSVSGANVLTF

j_gene: TRBJ1-2
v_gene: TRBV9
abundance: .
d_gene: .
CDR3nt: TGTGCCAGCAGCCCCAGACAGACTTCCTCAGGCTACACCTTC
CDR3aa: CASSPRQTSSGYTF

j_gene: TRBJ2-7
v_gene: TRBV5-6
abundance: .
d_gene: .
CDR3nt: TGTGCCAGCAGCTTGGTACCCCTGTCGGACTACGAGCAGTACTTC
CDR3aa: CASSLVPLSDYEQYF

j_gene: TRBJ1-2
v_gene: TRBV2
abundance: .
d_gene: TRBD1
CDR3nt: TGTGCCAGCAGTGAATTGGACAGGGGTCGAGGTGGCTACACCTTC
CDR3aa: CASSELDRGRGGYTF

j_gene: TRBJ1-5
v_gene: TRBV6-5
abundance: .
d_gene: .
CDR3nt: TGTGCCAGCAGTTTCGATGGTCTTCAGCCCCAGCATTTT
CDR3aa: CASSFDGLQPQHF

j_gene: TRBJ1-4
v_gene: TRBV2
abundance: .
d_gene: .
CDR3nt: TGTGCCAGCAGTCTAACAGGTTTTTTGAAACTGTTTTTT
CDR3aa: CASSLTGFLKLFF

j_gene: TRBJ2-1
v_gene: TRBV28
abundance: .
d_gene: TRBD2
CDR3nt: TGTGCCACCACTGGGGCTAGCGGAAGAAATGAGCAGTTCTTC
CDR3aa: CATTGASGRNEQFF

j_gene: TRBJ1-4
v_gene: TRBV27
abundance: .
d_gene: .
CDR3nt: TGTGCCAGCAGCCCGGGACGGACCTGGGAAAAACTGTTTTTT
CDR3aa: CASSPGRTWEKLFF

j_gene: TRBJ2-5
v_gene: TRBV9
abundance: .
d_gene: .
CDR3nt: TGTGCCAGCAGCGCGAGACCAGGCGATGAAGAGACCCAGTACTTC
CDR3aa: CASSARPGDEETQYF

j_gene: TRBJ1-2
v_gene: TRBV19
abundance: .
d_gene: .
CDR3nt: TGTGCCAGTACGGGTAGGGGGAACTATGGCTACACCTTC
CDR3aa: CASTGRGNYGYTF

j_gene: TRBJ2-1
v_gene: TRBV10-3
abundance: once
d_gene: TRBD2
CDR3nt: TGTGCCATCAGTGAAGGGCTAGCGGTGATATCGGATGAGCAGTTCTTC
CDR3aa: CAISEGLAVISDEQFF

j_gene: TRBJ2-1
v_gene: TRBV7-3
abundance: .
d_gene: TRBD2
CDR3nt: TGTGCCAGCAGCTTAGACAGCGGGAGTAGGGATGAGCAGTTCTTC
CDR3aa: CASSLDSGSRDEQFF

j_gene: TRBJ2-1
v_gene: TRBV25-1
abundance: .
d_gene: .
CDR3nt: TGTGCCAGCAGTGTACGGGATCAAGTTTACAATGAGCAGTTCTTC
CDR3aa: CASSVRDQVYNEQFF

j_gene: TRBJ2-1
v_gene: TRBV30
abundance: .
d_gene: TRBD2
CDR3nt: TGTGCCTGGAAGCGGGAGCTCGGGAACAATGAGCAGTTCTTC
CDR3aa: CAWKRELGNNEQFF

j_gene: TRBJ1-5
v_gene: TRBV28
abundance: once
d_gene: .
CDR3nt: TGTGCCAGCAGTTTAGTTGCCCCGGCAGGAATTCAGCCCCAGCATTTT
CDR3aa: CASSLVAPAGIQPQHF

j_gene: TRBJ2-3
v_gene: TRBV5-1
abundance: .
d_gene: TRBD2
CDR3nt: TGCGCCAGCACCCAAGCCCGGGAGCGAGCGGGGTTACACACAGATACGCAGTATTTT
CDR3aa: CASTQARERAGLHTDTQYF

j_gene: TRBJ2-5
v_gene: TRBV6-5
abundance: .
d_gene: TRBD1
CDR3nt: TGTGCCAGCAGTTACGGGGACAGCCGCGACCAGTACTTC
CDR3aa: CASSYGDSRDQYF

j_gene: TRBJ1-1
v_gene: TRBV10-3
abundance: .
d_gene: .
CDR3nt: TGTGCCATCAGTGAGTTTGTGCCCCCCGAAGCTTTCTTT
CDR3aa: CAISEFVPPEAFF

j_gene: TRBJ1-2
v_gene: TRBV2
abundance: .
d_gene: .
CDR3nt: TGTGCCAGCAGTGAGCAGGCCCCGTATGGCTACACCTTC
CDR3aa: CASSEQAPYGYTF

j_gene: TRBJ1-1
v_gene: TRBV19
abundance: once
d_gene: .
CDR3nt: TGTGCCAGTAGCCTTGGGGTGGGGCTTGAAGCTTTCTTT
CDR3aa: CASSLGVGLEAFF

j_gene: TRBJ2-7
v_gene: TRBV5-1
abundance: once
d_gene: .
CDR3nt: TGCGCCAGCAGCCCAACCACAGGGAGCGTTTACGAGCAGTACTTC
CDR3aa: CASSPTTGSVYEQYF

j_gene: TRBJ2-7
v_gene: TRBV30
abundance: .
d_gene: TRBD1
CDR3nt: TGTGCCTGGAGTGGCCTAGACAGGGGGCCGGGGGGGCAGTACTTC
CDR3aa: CAWSGLDRGPGGQYF

j_gene: TRBJ2-1
v_gene: TRBV5-1
abundance: .
d_gene: TRBD1
CDR3nt: TGCGCCAGCAGCCTAGGACAGGGGTGGGTTAATGAGCAGTTCTTC
CDR3aa: CASSLGQGWVNEQFF

j_gene: TRBJ1-4
v_gene: TRBV5-5
abundance: .
d_gene: .
CDR3nt: TGTGCCAGCAGCTTTACTGGGAATAATGAAAAACTGTTTTTT
CDR3aa: CASSFTGNNEKLFF

j_gene: TRBJ2-7
v_gene: TRBV7-6
abundance: .
d_gene: TRBD1
CDR3nt: TGTGCCAGCAGCTCCCATGACAGGGTAAGGAGCTACGAGCAGTACTTC
CDR3aa: CASSSHDRVRSYEQYF

j_gene: TRBJ2-1
v_gene: TRBV5-1
abundance: .
d_gene: .
CDR3nt: TGCGCCAGCAGCTTGGTCACCTCTGCGGGAGAGCAGTTCTTC
CDR3aa: CASSLVTSAGEQFF

j_gene: TRBJ1-2
v_gene: TRBV18
abundance: .
d_gene: .
CDR3nt: TGTGCCAGCTCACCACCTACCGGGGAAGGGAGTTACACCTTC
CDR3aa: CASSPPTGEGSYTF

j_gene: TRBJ2-6
v_gene: TRBV12-5
abundance: few
d_gene: .
CDR3nt: TGTGCTAGTGGTCCCGGCGCTGGGGCCAACGTCCTGACTTTC
CDR3aa: CASGPGAGANVLTF

j_gene: TRBJ1-5
v_gene: TRBV19
abundance: .
d_gene: TRBD1
CDR3nt: TGTGCCAGCACGGACAGGGGGCGATTGGGTCAGCCCCAGCATTTT
CDR3aa: CASTDRGRLGQPQHF

j_gene: TRBJ2-7
v_gene: TRBV9
abundance: .
d_gene: .
CDR3nt: TGTGCCAGCAGCCCCAGTGGGTCCCCCTACGAGCAGTACTTC
CDR3aa: CASSPSGSPYEQYF

j_gene: TRBJ2-1
v_gene: TRBV6-6
abundance: .
d_gene: TRBD2
CDR3nt: TGTGCCAGCAGTTCAGGACTAGCGGCTGAGCAGTTCTTC
CDR3aa: CASSSGLAAEQFF

j_gene: TRBJ2-5
v_gene: TRBV5-1
abundance: .
d_gene: .
CDR3nt: TGCGCCAGCAGCTTGGCGGCGGGGATCCAAGAGACCCAGTACTTC
CDR3aa: CASSLAAGIQETQYF

j_gene: TRBJ1-2
v_gene: TRBV6-6
abundance: .
d_gene: TRBD1
CDR3nt: TGTGCCAGCAATAGACAGGGAATTGGAGGCTACACCTTC
CDR3aa: CASNRQGIGGYTF